This is a list of T cell receptor beta chains from one sample in a study of CD8 T cells in Susac syndrome. TCRdb re-derived calls from the immunoSEQ multiplex PCR reads in MiXCR, one entry per CDR3 protein. This table has 160,000 or so distinct CDR3 sequences, approximately 94% appearing once. Sequenced: CD4+ T cells from PBMCs. These receptors all stem from a human donor with multiple sclerosis. Each CDR3 is given with its conserved first and last residue. The D gene is left open where the match is weak. Clone size is shown for a subset of rows, as once, few, many or a class of expanded clone.

D,V,J,size,CDR3,DNA
-,TRBV27,TRBJ1-5,-,CASSSQLGQPQHF,TGTGCCAGCAGTTCACAATTAGGTCAGCCCCAGCATTTT
TRBD2,TRBV28,TRBJ2-1,-,CASSWGLAGASYNEQFF,TGTGCCAGCAGTTGGGGACTAGCGGGAGCCTCCTACAATGAGCAGTTCTTC
-,TRBV5-1,TRBJ1-2,once,CASSLGTTGYGYTF,TGCGCCAGCAGCTTGGGGACGACAGGCTATGGCTACACCTTC
TRBD2,TRBV9,TRBJ2-3,-,CASSEILAGATDTQYF,TGTGCCAGCAGCGAGATACTAGCGGGAGCCACAGATACGCAGTATTTT
-,TRBV29-1,TRBJ1-1,-,CSVAALGTEAFF,TGCAGCGTTGCGGCCCTGGGCACTGAAGCTTTCTTT
-,TRBV12-3/TRBV12-4,TRBJ1-1,-,CASSLWSTEAFF,TGTGCCAGCAGTTTATGGAGCACTGAAGCTTTCTTT
TRBD1,TRBV5-4,TRBJ2-7,-,CASSYGTVQYEQYF,TGTGCCAGCAGCTATGGGACAGTGCAGTACGAGCAGTACTTC
-,TRBV30,TRBJ2-3,-,CAWSVGDYRADTQYF,TGTGCCTGGAGTGTTGGAGACTATCGGGCAGATACGCAGTATTTT
-,TRBV7-9,TRBJ2-5,-,CASSLVGARQTQYF,TGTGCCAGCAGCTTAGTAGGGGCCAGACAGACCCAGTACTTC
-,TRBV28,TRBJ1-1,-,CASRPLRGWAFF,TGTGCCAGCAGACCCCTACGGGGTTGGGCTTTCTTT
-,TRBV5-4,TRBJ2-3,-,CASNTGTHTDTQYF,TGTGCCAGCAATACAGGGACTCACACAGATACGCAGTATTTT
-,TRBV5-1,TRBJ2-7,-,CASSLNGIVTYEQYF,TGCGCCAGCAGCTTGAACGGAATAGTTACCTACGAGCAGTACTTC
-,TRBV20-1,TRBJ2-5,few,CSARDSGETQYF,TGCAGTGCTAGGGACAGTGGCGAGACCCAGTACTTC
-,TRBV24-1,TRBJ1-2,-,CATSERGQQGYTF,TGTGCCACCAGTGAAAGAGGACAGCAAGGCTACACCTTC
TRBD2,TRBV13,TRBJ2-7,-,CASSSQGSGRSSEQYF,TGTGCCAGCAGCTCCCAGGGTAGCGGGAGATCTAGCGAGCAGTACTTC
-,TRBV18,TRBJ1-2,-,CASSPISGSGHYGYTF,TGTGCCAGCTCACCAATAAGTGGCTCTGGACACTATGGCTACACCTTC
-,TRBV6-5,TRBJ2-1,-,CASSYPGVSEQFF,TGTGCCAGCAGTTATCCAGGAGTTAGTGAGCAGTTCTTC
-,TRBV5-1,TRBJ1-1,-,CASSLKGLEGSMNTEAFF,TGCGCCAGCAGCTTGAAAGGGCTTGAGGGTTCTATGAACACTGAAGCTTTCTTT
-,TRBV5-6,TRBJ1-2,-,CASSSPGGYGYTF,TGTGCCAGCAGCTCCCCGGGGGGGTATGGCTACACCTTC
-,TRBV18,TRBJ1-1,-,CASSPNPGDTEAFF,TGTGCCAGCTCACCTAATCCGGGTGACACTGAAGCTTTCTTT
-,TRBV10-3,TRBJ1-1,-,CAIRLDSQNPEAFF,TGTGCCATCAGATTGGACAGCCAGAACCCCGAAGCTTTCTTT
TRBD2,TRBV5-1,TRBJ2-5,-,CASSLGLAGDQETQYF,TGCGCCAGCAGCTTGGGACTAGCGGGAGATCAAGAGACCCAGTACTTC
-,TRBV20-1,TRBJ2-1,-,CSARYWVAPNEQFF,TGCAGTGCTAGATATTGGGTAGCCCCAAATGAGCAGTTCTTC
-,TRBV28,TRBJ1-1,-,CASTLTRIKRFIGTEAFF,TGTGCCAGCACCCTCACACGGATCAAGAGGTTTATAGGGACTGAAGCTTTCTTT
-,TRBV7-9,TRBJ2-2,-,CASNFGPGELFF,TGTGCCAGCAACTTTGGACCCGGGGAGCTGTTTTTT
-,TRBV29-1,TRBJ1-2,-,CSVRDINYGYTF,TGCAGCGTTCGAGACATTAACTATGGCTACACCTTC
-,TRBV30,TRBJ2-7,-,CAWSLDWKTYEQYF,TGTGCCTGGAGTCTGGACTGGAAAACCTACGAGCAGTACTTC
-,TRBV12-3/TRBV12-4,TRBJ1-1,-,CASEAGIENTEAFF,TGTGCCAGCGAGGCGGGCATCGAGAACACTGAAGCTTTCTTT
TRBD2,TRBV11-2,TRBJ2-3,-,CASSIAGGITDTQYF,TGTGCCAGCAGCATAGCGGGAGGAATCACAGATACGCAGTATTTT
-,TRBV7-9,TRBJ1-3,-,CASSQGEENTIYF,TGTGCCAGCAGCCAGGGAGAAGAAAACACCATATATTTT
TRBD1,TRBV13,TRBJ1-2,-,CASRPRQGNYGYTF,TGTGCCAGCAGACCACGACAGGGAAACTATGGCTACACCTTC
-,TRBV6-1,TRBJ2-1,-,CASREHRDRPYNEQFF,TGTGCCAGCAGAGAGCACCGGGACCGACCGTACAATGAGCAGTTCTTC
-,TRBV7-2,TRBJ2-7,-,CASSLGGTWDEQYF,TGTGCCAGCAGCTTAGGAGGGACCTGGGACGAGCAGTACTTC
-,TRBV15,TRBJ1-3,-,CATSRDPGTGNTIYF,TGTGCCACCAGCAGAGATCCGGGGACTGGAAACACCATATATTTT
-,TRBV7-2,TRBJ1-2,-,CASSPQLGTYGYTF,TGTGCCAGCAGCCCTCAATTAGGGACCTATGGCTACACCTTC
-,TRBV29-1,TRBJ2-5,-,CSVRSGGEETQYF,TGCAGCGTTAGAAGTGGAGGGGAAGAGACCCAGTACTTC
-,TRBV27,TRBJ1-5,-,CASSLGTARRDQPQHF,TGTGCCAGCAGTTTAGGTACAGCAAGGCGAGATCAGCCCCAGCATTTT
-,TRBV20-1,TRBJ1-5,-,CSARDLPLKPQHF,TGCAGTGCTAGAGATCTACCTTTGAAGCCCCAGCATTTT
TRBD1,TRBV18,TRBJ1-5,-,CASRQGRNQPQHF,TGTGCCAGCCGACAGGGGCGGAATCAGCCCCAGCATTTT
-,TRBV18,TRBJ1-2,-,CASSPSGLAGYTF,TGTGCCAGCTCACCGTCAGGCCTTGCTGGCTACACCTTC
TRBD1,TRBV19,TRBJ1-1,-,CASVDRDQGKAFF,TGTGCCAGTGTCGACAGGGACCAGGGCAAAGCTTTCTTT
-,TRBV29-1,TRBJ2-7,-,CSVTGPSSNYEQYF,TGCAGCGTCACCGGGCCCAGCTCCAACTACGAGCAGTACTTC